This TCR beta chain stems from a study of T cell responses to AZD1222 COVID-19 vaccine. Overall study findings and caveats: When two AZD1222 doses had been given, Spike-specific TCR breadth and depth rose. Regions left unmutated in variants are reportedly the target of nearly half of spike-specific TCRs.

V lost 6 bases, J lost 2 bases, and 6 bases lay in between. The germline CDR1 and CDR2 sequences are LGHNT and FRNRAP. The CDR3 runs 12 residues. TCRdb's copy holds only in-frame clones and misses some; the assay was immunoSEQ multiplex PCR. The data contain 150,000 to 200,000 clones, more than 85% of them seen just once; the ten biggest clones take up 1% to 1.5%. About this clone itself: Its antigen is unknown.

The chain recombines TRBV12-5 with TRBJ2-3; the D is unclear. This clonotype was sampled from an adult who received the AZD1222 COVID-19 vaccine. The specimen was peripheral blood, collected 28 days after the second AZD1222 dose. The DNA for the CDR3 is TGTGCTAGTGGCATTATCACAGATACGCAGTATTTT. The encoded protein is CASGIITDTQYF.